The 4 T cell receptor beta chains listed next were all sequenced from one sample in a study of T cell responses to AZD1222 COVID-19 vaccine. Assay: immunoSEQ multiplex PCR; the TCRdb copy retains only in-frame clones and omits some. The table has over 85,000 clones, 90% seen once. The source was peripheral blood, collected on day 0 of AZD1222 vaccination. Every receptor here comes from an adult in good health.

The V and J genes are TRBV3-1 (or the pseudogene TRBV3-2) and TRBJ2-7; possibly TRBD2 for D (7 bases). Trimming took 4 bases from V and 4 from J, leaving 14 bases between them. This CDR3 is 14 amino acids long. Germline values: CDR1 LGHDT, CDR2 YNNKEL (reference sequence). This chain's CDR3 is CASSPGGRIYEQYF. CDR3 coding DNA: TGTGCCAGCAGCCCCGGGGGGCGAATATACGAGCAGTACTTC.

The chain has TRBV5-1 and TRBJ2-6; D perhaps matches TRBD2 (6 bases). The germline V gene has CDR1 SGHRS and CDR2 YFSETQ. This CDR3 region has 17 residues. V was shortened by 0 bases and J by 2 bases, with 12 bases between the two germline ends. The DNA for the CDR3 is TGCGCCAGCAGCTTGGGCCCCCGGGAGACTGGGGCCAACGTCCTGACTTTC. Amino acids: CASSLGPRETGANVLTF.

The genes are TRBV2 and TRBJ1-1, with D tentatively TRBD1 (5 bases). The V end was cut by 6 bases, the J end by 4 bases, with 12 bases between. CDR1 and CDR2 from the germline V gene are SNHLY and FYNNEI. This CDR3 spans 13 amino acids. The DNA of the CDR3 is TGTGCCAGCAGCGTACAGGATCGCACTGAAGCTTTCTTT. Its protein is CASSVQDRTEAFF.

This clone came up once. The chain recombines TRBV9 with TRBJ1-4; D not certain. The CDR3 loop spans 14 amino acids. V was shortened by 1 base and J by 6 bases, with 10 bases between the two germline ends. From germline, CDR1 is SGDLS and CDR2 YYNGEE. CDR3 residues: CASSVRDDYEKLFF. The CDR3 nucleotides are TGTGCCAGCAGCGTAAGAGACGACTATGAAAAACTGTTTTTT.